This T cell receptor (beta chain) was recorded in a study of identical twins. Trimming removed 5 bases from V and 4 bases from J, with 14 bases in between. The V gene's germline CDR1 is SGHAT and CDR2 FQNNGV. This CDR3 is built from 15 residues. One entry per CDR3 protein, called by TCRdb with MiXCR from the 5' RACE reads. Of 1.5 million to 2 million distinct CDR3 sequences in the sample, 32% are singletons; the top ten hold about 0.27%. This chain uses TRBV11-2 with TRBJ1-4, with D unresolved. The sequence was obtained from a newborn girl in good health. Sequencing was done on a sample of cord blood. CDR3 protein: CASSLKGGFNEKLFF. The CDR3 nucleotides are TGTGCCAGCAGCCTAAAAGGAGGATTTAATGAAAAACTGTTTTTT. The whole variable domain, filled in from reference TRBV11-2 and TRBJ1-4, reads EAGVAQSPRYKIIEKRQSVAFWCNPISGHATLYWYQQILGQGPKLLIQFQNNGVVDDSQLPKDRFSAERLKGVDSTLKIQPAKLEDSAVYLCASSLKGGFNEKLFFGSGTQLSVL.